One sample yielded the 26 T cell receptor beta chains listed below, sequenced in a study of blood T cell repertoires in COVID-19. Data came from immunoSEQ multiplex PCR; TCRdb stores just in-frame clones and leaves some out. Of some 220,000 clones listed, roughly 85% are singletons. Sequencing used peripheral blood. The source of these receptors is a woman in her 70s with COVID-19, enrolled during active disease.

The V and J genes are TRBV11-2 and TRBJ2-7; no definite D call. Per the germline V gene, CDR1 is SGHAT and CDR2 is FQNNGV. The length of the CDR3 is 13 residues. V lost 2 bases, J lost 9 bases, and 14 bases lay in between. CDR3 sequence: CASSLRQALWQYF. Here the CDR3 DNA reads TGTGCCAGCAGCTTACGTCAAGCGTTGTGGCAGTACTTC.

CDR3 bases: TGTGCCATCAGTGAACCGACAGCGATCTTCTATGGCTACACCTTC. Protein sequence: CAISEPTAIFYGYTF. V is TRBV10-3 and J is TRBJ1-2, with D possibly TRBD1 on 5 matching bases. Germline V lookup: CDR1 ENHRY, CDR2 SYGVKD. The CDR3 length is 15 residues. V dropped 3 bases and J dropped 4 bases, with 15 bases sitting between them.

The chain joins TRBV24-1 to TRBJ1-1; 11 positions match TRBD1. The CDR3 runs to 15 residues. Germline CDR1 and CDR2: KGHDR and SFDVKD. V shed 2 bases, J shed 4 bases, and the junction held 2 bases outside the gene matches. The CDR3, as DNA: TGTGCCACCAGTGATTCGGGACAGGGGGTCACTGAAGCTTTCTTT. Translating it yields CATSDSGQGVTEAFF.

The CDR3 DNA is TGTGCCAGCAGCTTAGGGACAGTCTCCTACGAGCAGTACTTC. Translated, it gives CASSLGTVSYEQYF. The chain has TRBV7-9 and TRBJ2-7; a weak D match, TRBD1 (6 bases). Deletions cut 1 base from V and 0 bases from J, with 7 bases between. The CDR3 is 14 residues long. The germline V gene has CDR1 SEHNR and CDR2 FQNEAQ (reference sequence).

The chain has TRBV28 and TRBJ1-2, with unresolved D. Germline V gives CDR1 MDHEN, CDR2 SYDVKM. With 3 bases removed from V and 4 bases from J, the gap between germline ends came to 12 bases. The CDR3 covers 14 residues. As DNA, the CDR3 is TGTGCCAGCAGTTTGTATTCGGGGTCCTATGGCTACACCTTC. As protein: CASSLYSGSYGYTF.

V is TRBV5-1 and J is TRBJ2-7; 7 nucleotides align to TRBD2. The V and J ends lost 2 bases and 3 bases, in that order; junction bases with no gene match: 5. The CDR3 has 14 residues. CDR1 and CDR2 from the germline V gene are SGHRS and YFSETQ. The CDR3 is CASSLSGLVYEQYF. For the CDR3, the DNA is TGCGCCAGCAGCTTATCCGGACTAGTCTACGAGCAGTACTTC.

The chain couples TRBV10-2 to TRBJ2-1, with 8 positions matching TRBD2. The CDR3 covers 16 residues. Trimming took 6 bases from V and 3 from J; bases not matched to a gene: 10. CDR1 is WSHSY, CDR2 SAAADI, per germline. CDR3 region: CASRPDGGRLYNEQFF. DNA for the CDR3: TGCGCCAGCAGACCGGATGGCGGGAGGCTCTACAATGAGCAGTTCTTC.

This chain uses TRBV28 with TRBJ1-3; D might be TRBD1 (6 bases). Germline V gene sequence: CDR1 MDHEN, CDR2 SYDVKM. The V and J ends lost 6 bases and 2 bases respectively, with 14 bases between them. The CDR3 sequence is 15 residues long. CDR3 loop: CASSPFHRAGNTIYF. The CDR3 DNA is TGTGCCAGCAGCCCTTTCCACAGGGCTGGAAACACCATATATTTT.

This chain uses TRBV6-5 with TRBJ1-2; D gene unclear. This CDR3 has 11 amino acids. Looked up from germline, CDR1 is MNHEY and CDR2 is SVGAGI. V lost 8 bases and J 4 bases, leaving 8 bases between the germline ends. The CDR3 nucleotides are TGTGCCAGCGTTGGCAGCTATGGCTACACCTTC. It yields the protein CASVGSYGYTF.

V gene TRBV19 combines with J gene TRBJ1-1; 7 bases fit TRBD1. Losses at the gene ends were 9 bases for V and 0 bases for J; bases not matched to a gene: 7. In germline, CDR1 is LNHDA, CDR2 SQIVND (reference sequence). The CDR3 extends over 14 amino acids. CDR3 DNA sequence: TGTGCCAGCACCCTCGGGACAGTGAACACTGAAGCTTTCTTT. Translation gives CASTLGTVNTEAFF. The full variable domain, rest sourced from reference TRBV19 and TRBJ1-1, is DGGITQSPKYLFRKEGQNVTLSCEQNLNHDAMYWYRQDPGQGLRLIYYSQIVNDFQKGDIAEGYSVSREKKESFPLTVTSAQKNPTAFYLCASTLGTVNTEAFFGQGTRLTVV.

The rearrangement uses TRBV13 and TRBJ2-5; 9 bases match TRBD2. CDR1 and CDR2 from the germline V gene are PRHDT and FYEKMQ (reference sequence). The CDR3 totals 18 residues. With 2 bases clipped from V and 5 bases from J, the junction kept 15 bases outside the gene matches. CDR3 loop: CASSLLGGPVTSGETQYF. The CDR3 DNA is TGTGCCAGCAGCTTATTAGGGGGGCCCGTCACTAGCGGGGAGACCCAGTACTTC.

This clone was detected a few times. The chain carries TRBV7-2 and TRBJ1-6, with TRBD1 as a possible D gene (5 bases). The CDR3 consists of 15 residues. V lost 1 base and J lost 5, with 9 bases in between. Germline V CDR1 and CDR2: SGHTA, FQGNSA. This CDR3 is CASSLDYRNNSPLHF. The CDR3 DNA sequence: TGTGCCAGCAGCTTAGATTACAGGAATAATTCACCCCTCCACTTT.

The chain recombines TRBV5-4 with TRBJ2-5; D is ambiguous. Trimming cost V 4 bases and J 4 bases, with 5 bases left between them. The germline V gene has CDR1 SGHNT and CDR2 YYREEE (reference sequence). The CDR3 is 11 residues long. The chain's CDR3 is CASSRGETQYF. CDR3 coding DNA: TGTGCCAGCAGCCGCGGAGAGACCCAGTACTTC.

The CDR3 nucleotides are TGTGCCAGCAGCGTAGGAGCGTGGACCGGGGAGCTGTTTTTT. This codes for CASSVGAWTGELFF. The chain carries TRBV9 and TRBJ2-2; no clear D gene. The CDR3 contains 14 residues. V lost 0 bases, J lost 5 bases, and 8 bases lay in between. Germline values: CDR1 SGDLS, CDR2 YYNGEE.

This clone was found a few times. This chain links TRBV27 with TRBJ1-6; 9 nucleotides match TRBD1. Trimming cost V 7 bases and J 9 bases; bases outside gene matches: 7. Germline CDR1 MNHEY, CDR2 SMNVEV (reference sequence). The CDR3 loop spans 14 amino acids. CDR3 region: CASTSGTGSSPLHF. The CDR3, as DNA: TGTGCCAGCACCTCGGGGACAGGGTCTTCACCCCTCCACTTT.

This chain uses TRBV5-1 with TRBJ1-5; maybe TRBD1 (5 bases). The CDR3 extends over 14 amino acids. CDR1 is SGHRS, CDR2 YFSETQ, per germline. Deletions cut 1 base from V and 4 bases from J, with 9 bases between. CDR3 nucleotides: TGCGCCAGCAGCTTGCAGGGCGGAAATCAGCCCCAGCATTTT. Its translation: CASSLQGGNQPQHF.

The chain combines TRBV27 with TRBJ1-1, with TRBD1 matching 8 bases. Germline values: CDR1 MNHEY, CDR2 SMNVEV (reference sequence). The CDR3 is 15 amino acids. The V segment lost 5 bases and the J segment 1 base; nucleotides outside the gene matches: 6. CDR3 in DNA: TGTGCCAGCAGTCCCCGACAGGGGTCGAACACTGAAGCTTTCTTT. Protein sequence: CASSPRQGSNTEAFF.

The count of this clone is one. The chain carries TRBV18 and TRBJ1-6; D not certain. The germline V and J ends were trimmed by 0 bases and 9 bases, with 3 bases remaining between them. The length of the CDR3 is 12 residues. CDR1 is KGHSH, CDR2 LQKENI, per germline. DNA of the CDR3: TGTGCCAGCTCACCACCGAGTTCACCCCTCCACTTT. Protein sequence: CASSPPSSPLHF.

About this clone: This sample also contains other DNA sequences that code for the same CDR3. This sequence joins TRBV19 and TRBJ2-7; unclear D gene. This CDR3 has 14 amino acids. Trimming pared 3 bases from V and 0 bases from J, leaving 9 bases between. Germline CDR1 and CDR2: LNHDA and SQIVND (reference sequence). Here the CDR3 reads CASSIAASSYEQYF. The CDR3 DNA follows: TGTGCCAGTAGTATTGCTGCCAGCTCCTACGAGCAGTACTTC.

Comments on this clone: Mismatch with germline at one junction end may stem from a read error. The gene calls are TRBV19 and TRBJ1-3; tentative D call: TRBD1 (6 bases). Germline V CDR1 and CDR2: LNHDA, SQIVND (reference sequence). The CDR3 has 15 amino acids. CDR3 coding DNA: TGTGCCAGTAGTATAGAGGCACAGGGAAGAAAGACCATATATTTT. This codes for CASSIEAQGRKTIYF. The variable domain in full, with the rest retrieved from reference TRBV19 and TRBJ1-3, is DGGITQSPKYLFRKEGQNVTLSCEQNLNHDAMYWYRQDPGQGLRLIYYSQIVNDFQKGDIAEGYSVSREKKESFPLTVTSAQKNPTAFYLCASSIEAQGRKTIYFGEGSWLTVV.

V and J are TRBV7-3 and TRBJ2-7; weak D call: TRBD1 (6 bases). Trimming stripped 3 bases from V and 3 bases from J, with 9 bases between. The germline V gene encodes CDR1 SGHTA and CDR2 FQGTGA. CDR3 length: 13 residues. CDR3 residues: CASSFGQLYEQYF. The CDR3 DNA reads as TGTGCCAGCAGCTTTGGACAGCTCTACGAGCAGTACTTC.

This chain links TRBV18 with TRBJ1-1; D is uncertain. The germline V gene encodes CDR1 KGHSH and CDR2 LQKENI. The CDR3 contains 14 residues. V was clipped by 5 bases and J by 1 base, with 11 bases between them. The CDR3 region has the DNA TGTGCCAGCTCAGAACACCCGTCGAACACTGAAGCTTTCTTT. Its translation is CASSEHPSNTEAFF.

The J gene is TRBJ2-1, the V gene TRBV6-5, with D perhaps TRBD2 (6 bases). Per the germline V gene, CDR1 is MNHEY and CDR2 is SVGAGI. The V gene lost 2 bases and the J gene lost 12 bases, with 11 bases spanning the gap. The CDR3 covers 12 residues. The DNA of the CDR3 is TGTGCCAGCAGTTACGTGGGAGGTCGGCAGTTCTTC. The encoded protein is CASSYVGGRQFF.

The chain employs TRBV18 and TRBJ1-1, with 12 positions matching TRBD1. Losses at the gene ends were 5 bases for V and 1 base for J; bases not matched to a gene: 14. The CDR3 is 19 amino acids. Germline CDR1 KGHSH, CDR2 LQKENI. The CDR3 is CASSARTGQGAMGNTEAFF. CDR3 DNA: TGTGCCAGCTCAGCCCGGACGGGACAGGGGGCGATGGGGAACACTGAAGCTTTCTTT.

This clone came up once. For the CDR3, the DNA is TGTGCCAGCAGCCTAGGGTCGGGGGGTCCAGATACGCAGTATTTT. Its translation: CASSLGSGGPDTQYF. V usage is TRBV21-1 and J usage is TRBJ2-3; the table's D call, TRBD2, has no DNA check behind it. TRBV21-1 is recorded as a pseudogene. The CDR3 runs 15 residues.

V and J are TRBV7-9 and TRBJ1-1; TRBD1 is a possible D gene (5 bases). Germline CDR1 is SEHNR and CDR2 is FQNEAQ (reference sequence). The V end was cut by 3 bases, the J end by 5 bases, with 16 bases between. CDR3 size: 15 residues. The CDR3 loop reads CASSFQGALATEAFF. The CDR3 nucleotides read TGTGCCAGCAGCTTTCAGGGCGCTCTGGCGACTGAAGCTTTCTTT.